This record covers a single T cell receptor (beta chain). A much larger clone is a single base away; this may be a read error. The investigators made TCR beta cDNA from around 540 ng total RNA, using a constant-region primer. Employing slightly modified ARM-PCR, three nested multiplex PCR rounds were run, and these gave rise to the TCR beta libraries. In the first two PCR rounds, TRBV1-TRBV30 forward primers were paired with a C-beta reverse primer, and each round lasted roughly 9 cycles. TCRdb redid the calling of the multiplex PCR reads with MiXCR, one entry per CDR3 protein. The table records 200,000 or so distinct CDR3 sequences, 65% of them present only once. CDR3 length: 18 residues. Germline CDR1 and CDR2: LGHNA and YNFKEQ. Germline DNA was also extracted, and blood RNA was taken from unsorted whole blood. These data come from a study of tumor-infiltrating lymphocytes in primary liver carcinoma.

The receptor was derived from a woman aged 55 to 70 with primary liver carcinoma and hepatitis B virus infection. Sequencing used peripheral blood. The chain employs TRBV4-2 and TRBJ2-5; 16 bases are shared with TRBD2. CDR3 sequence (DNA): TGTGCCAGCAGCCAGGGACTAGCGGGAGGGACGGTTTGGGAGACCCAGCACTTC. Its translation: CASSQGLAGGTVWETQHF.